This TCR beta chain was obtained from a study of blood T cells in healthy people across ages. Points from the study as a whole: Aged donors had fewer naive CD4+ cells and lower diversity than long-lived donors. TCR beta diversity was tightly associated with the proportion of naive T cells.

The authors ran a second PCR of roughly 6 to 12 cycles using a sample-barcoded 5' primer and a J-beta primer mix. TCRdb re-called the 5' RACE reads with MiXCR, one entry per CDR3 protein. The repertoire holds 2 million or so distinct CDR3 sequences, with less than 50% as singletons. As concerns this clonotype: Antigen unknown.

The CDR3 contains 15 residues. Germline assignment: CDR1 MGHRA and CDR2 YSYEKL. The junction had 3 bases not matched to a gene; V was cut back by 1 base and J by 4 bases. All donors came from Russia, were Caucasian and healthy, and spanned ages about 6 to 100. This TCR was recovered from a woman aged 40-49 years in good health. Sequences were obtained from blood. The chain uses TRBV4-1 and TRBJ2-5; 10 bases map to TRBD2. CDR3: CASSQGGLAPETQYF. The CDR3 nucleotides are TGCGCCAGCAGCCAAGGGGGACTAGCGCCAGAGACCCAGTACTTC.